This T cell receptor (beta chain) was sequenced in a study of radiation and T cells in renal cell carcinoma. TCRdb's table, derived via immunoSEQ multiplex PCR, lists solely in-frame clones and lacks some. This sample has more than 95,000 clones, with roughly 85% found just once. Time point defined: baseline pretreatment blood. As for treatment: 15 Gy SBRT to primary tumor, nephrectomy 4 weeks later. This renal cell carcinoma was of the clear cell type. Trimming took 6 bases from V and 6 from J, leaving 15 bases between them. Per germline, CDR1 SNHLY and CDR2 FYNNEI. This CDR3 contains 14 residues. The sequencing used blood, collected from a patient whose treatment included radiotherapy and nephrectomy. The sequence was collected from a woman in her sixties or seventies with renal cell carcinoma. V is TRBV2 and J is TRBJ2-1; D is possibly TRBD2 (5 bases). The CDR3 sequence: CASSPGLGSNEQFF. The DNA of the CDR3 is TGTGCCAGCAGCCCGGGCCTAGGGAGCAATGAGCAGTTCTTC.